This T cell receptor (beta chain) was retrieved from a study of early T cells in non-severe SARS-CoV-2 infection. CDR1 is KGHSH and CDR2 is LQKENI in the germline V gene. Deletions cut 1 base from V and 7 bases from J, with 28 bases between. This CDR3 spans 19 amino acids. At least ten counts were recorded for this clonotype. TCRdb fed the 5' RACE reads into MiXCR, producing one record per CDR3 protein. The data contain under 35,000 distinct CDR3 sequences, about 5% of them seen just once; the ten biggest clones take up approximately 3.6%. The chain combines TRBV18 with TRBJ1-1; no firm D call. This receptor was taken from an adult who was a healthcare worker with PCR-confirmed SARS-CoV-2 infection or an uninfected control (not recorded which). Sequenced sample: whole blood. CDR3 coding DNA: TGTGCCAGCTCACCACTTTCGAGTACTAGGAGACCCCCGAGTGGTGAAGCTTTCTTT. Amino acid sequence: CASSPLSSTRRPPSGEAFF.